This T cell receptor (beta chain) is from a study of blood T cell repertoires in COVID-19. In the study overall: Acute and convalescent COVID-19 samples came from the United States, Italy and Spain. From T cells, B-cell-depleted T cells, or PBMCs came the material, which was cDNA or gDNA.

This clone came up once. The V segment lost 10 bases and the J segment 5 bases; nucleotides outside the gene matches: 8. Germline-derived CDR1 and CDR2 are LGHDT and YNNKEL (reference sequence). The CDR3 runs 15 residues. As processed by the authors: For nucleated cells, counts were estimated from reference gene primer amplification. Clones were read by immunoSEQ multiplex PCR, and TCRdb kept only the in-frame ones, dropping some. Clonal size and the V and J genes are those of that table, whereas D and trimming came from the DNA. Among tens of thousands of clones listed, roughly 80% were seen once. This receptor was identified in a woman aged 80 or over with acute or convalescent COVID-19. Sequencing used peripheral blood. The chain carries TRBV3-1 (or the pseudogene TRBV3-2) and TRBJ2-3, with 14 bases lining up with TRBD2. CDR3 loop: CATLGLAGGRDTQYF. The CDR3 DNA is TGTGCCACCCTAGGACTAGCGGGAGGTAGAGATACGCAGTATTTT.